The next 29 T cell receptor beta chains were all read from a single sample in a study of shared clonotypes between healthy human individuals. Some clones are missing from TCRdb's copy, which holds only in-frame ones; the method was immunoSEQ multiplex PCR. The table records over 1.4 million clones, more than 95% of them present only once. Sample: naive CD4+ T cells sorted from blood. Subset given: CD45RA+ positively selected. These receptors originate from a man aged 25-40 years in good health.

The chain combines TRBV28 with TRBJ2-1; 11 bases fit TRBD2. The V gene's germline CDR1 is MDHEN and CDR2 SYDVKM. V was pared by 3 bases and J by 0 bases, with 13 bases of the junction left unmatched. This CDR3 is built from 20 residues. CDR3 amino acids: CASSLVSSGRTLGSYNEQFF. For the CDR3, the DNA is TGTGCCAGCAGTTTGGTGTCTAGCGGGAGGACCTTGGGCTCCTACAATGAGCAGTTCTTC. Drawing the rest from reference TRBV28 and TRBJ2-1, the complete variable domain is DVKVTQSSRYLVKRTGEKVFLECVQDMDHENMFWYRQDPGLGLRLIYFSYDVKMKEKGDIPEGYSVSREKKERFSLILESASTNQTSMYLCASSLVSSGRTLGSYNEQFFGPGTRLTVL.

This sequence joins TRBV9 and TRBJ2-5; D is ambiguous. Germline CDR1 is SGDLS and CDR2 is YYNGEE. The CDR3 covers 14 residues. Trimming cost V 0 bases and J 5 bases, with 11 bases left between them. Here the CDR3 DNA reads TGTGCCAGCAGCGTAGACCTAGTTGGGGAGACCCAGTACTTC. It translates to CASSVDLVGETQYF.

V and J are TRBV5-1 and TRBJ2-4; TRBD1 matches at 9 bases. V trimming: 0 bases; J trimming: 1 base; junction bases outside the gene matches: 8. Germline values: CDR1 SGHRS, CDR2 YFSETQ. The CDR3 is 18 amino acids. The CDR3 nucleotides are TGCGCCAGCAGCTTGGGGACCTTACAGGGGGCGGCCAAAAACATTCAGTACTTC. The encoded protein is CASSLGTLQGAAKNIQYF.

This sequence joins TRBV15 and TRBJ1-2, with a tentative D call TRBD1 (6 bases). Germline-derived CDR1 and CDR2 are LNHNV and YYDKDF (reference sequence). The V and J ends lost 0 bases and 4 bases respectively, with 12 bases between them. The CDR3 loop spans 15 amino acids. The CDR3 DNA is TGTGCCACCAGCAGAGAGCTGCAAGGGGGCTATGGCTACACCTTC. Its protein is CATSRELQGGYGYTF. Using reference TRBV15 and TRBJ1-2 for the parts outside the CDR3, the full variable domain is DAMVIQNPRYQVTQFGKPVTLSCSQTLNHNVMYWYQQKSSQAPKLLFHYYDKDFNNEADTPDNFQSRRPNTSFCFLDIRSPGLGDTAMYLCATSRELQGGYGYTFGSGTRLTVV.

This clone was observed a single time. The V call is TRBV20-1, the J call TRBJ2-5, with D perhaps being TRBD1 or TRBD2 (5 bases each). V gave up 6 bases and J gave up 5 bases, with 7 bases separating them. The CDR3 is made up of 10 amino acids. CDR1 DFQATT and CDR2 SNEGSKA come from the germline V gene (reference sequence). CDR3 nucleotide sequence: TGCAGTGCCGGGGCCGAGACCCAGTACTTC. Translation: CSAGAETQYF.

CDR3: CASSFGTGSTEAFF. CDR3 coding DNA: TGTGCCAGCAGTTTTGGGACAGGGAGCACTGAAGCTTTCTTT. The gene calls are TRBV28 and TRBJ1-1; 9 bases fit TRBD1. The V and J ends lost 3 bases and 4 bases, in that order; junction bases with no gene match: 3. The CDR3 length is 14 residues. The germline V gene encodes CDR1 MDHEN and CDR2 SYDVKM. The full variable domain, its missing parts supplied by reference TRBV28 and TRBJ1-1, is DVKVTQSSRYLVKRTGEKVFLECVQDMDHENMFWYRQDPGLGLRLIYFSYDVKMKEKGDIPEGYSVSREKKERFSLILESASTNQTSMYLCASSFGTGSTEAFFGQGTRLTVV.

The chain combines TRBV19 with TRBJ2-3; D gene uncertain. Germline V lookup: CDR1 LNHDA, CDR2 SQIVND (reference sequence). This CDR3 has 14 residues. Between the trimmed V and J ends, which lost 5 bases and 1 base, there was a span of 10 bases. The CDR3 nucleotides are TGTGCCAGTAGTCCTCAAGGCCGCACAGATACGCAGTATTTT. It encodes CASSPQGRTDTQYF. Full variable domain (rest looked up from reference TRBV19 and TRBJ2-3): DGGITQSPKYLFRKEGQNVTLSCEQNLNHDAMYWYRQDPGQGLRLIYYSQIVNDFQKGDIAEGYSVSREKKESFPLTVTSAQKNPTAFYLCASSPQGRTDTQYFGPGTRLTVL.

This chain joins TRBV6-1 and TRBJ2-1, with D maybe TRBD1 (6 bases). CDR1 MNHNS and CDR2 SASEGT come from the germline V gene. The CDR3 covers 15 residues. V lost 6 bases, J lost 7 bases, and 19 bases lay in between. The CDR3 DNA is TGTGCCAGCAGACCTATCGGACAGAGACTAAATGAGCAGTTCTTC. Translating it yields CASRPIGQRLNEQFF.

The CDR3 loop is CATSREVTSWMANEQFF. For the CDR3, the DNA is TGTGCCACCAGCAGAGAGGTTACTAGCTGGATGGCCAATGAGCAGTTCTTC. The gene calls are TRBV15 and TRBJ2-1; weak D call: TRBD2 (6 bases). Germline V gives CDR1 LNHNV, CDR2 YYDKDF (reference sequence). The CDR3 loop spans 17 amino acids. V was cut by 0 bases and J by 6 bases, with 18 bases left in between.

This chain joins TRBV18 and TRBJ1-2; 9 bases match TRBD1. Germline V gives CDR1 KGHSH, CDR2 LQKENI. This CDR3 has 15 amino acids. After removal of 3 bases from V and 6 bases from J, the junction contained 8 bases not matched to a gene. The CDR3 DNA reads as TGTGCCAGCTCACCCCAGGACAGGGGTTATGATGGCTACACCTTC. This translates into CASSPQDRGYDGYTF.

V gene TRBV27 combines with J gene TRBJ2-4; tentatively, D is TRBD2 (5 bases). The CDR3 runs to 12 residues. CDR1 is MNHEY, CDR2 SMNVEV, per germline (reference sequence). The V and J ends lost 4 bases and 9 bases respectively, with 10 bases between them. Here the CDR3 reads CASSWASSIQYF. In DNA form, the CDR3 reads TGTGCCAGCAGTTGGGCTAGCTCCATTCAGTACTTC.

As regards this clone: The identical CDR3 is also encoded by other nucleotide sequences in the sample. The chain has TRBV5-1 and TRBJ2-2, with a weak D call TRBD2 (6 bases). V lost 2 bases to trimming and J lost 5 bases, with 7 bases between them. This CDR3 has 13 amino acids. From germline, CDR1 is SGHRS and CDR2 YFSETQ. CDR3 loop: CASSFGGTGELFF. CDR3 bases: TGCGCCAGCAGCTTCGGGGGTACCGGGGAGCTGTTTTTT.

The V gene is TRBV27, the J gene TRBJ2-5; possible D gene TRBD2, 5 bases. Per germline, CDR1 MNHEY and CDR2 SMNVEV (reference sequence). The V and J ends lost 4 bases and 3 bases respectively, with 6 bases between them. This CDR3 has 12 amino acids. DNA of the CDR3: TGTGCCAGCAGTTCGGGAAAAGAGACCCAGTACTTC. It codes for CASSSGKETQYF.

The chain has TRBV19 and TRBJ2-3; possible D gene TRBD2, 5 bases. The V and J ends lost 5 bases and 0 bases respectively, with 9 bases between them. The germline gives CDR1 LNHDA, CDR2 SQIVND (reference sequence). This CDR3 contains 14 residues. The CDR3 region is CASSVLVSTDTQYF. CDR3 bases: TGTGCCAGTAGTGTACTAGTGAGCACAGATACGCAGTATTTT.

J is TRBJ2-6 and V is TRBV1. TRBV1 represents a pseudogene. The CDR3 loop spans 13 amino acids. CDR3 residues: CTSRSSRANVLTF. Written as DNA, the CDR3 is TGCACCAGCAGATCAAGTCGGGCCAACGTCCTGACTTTC.

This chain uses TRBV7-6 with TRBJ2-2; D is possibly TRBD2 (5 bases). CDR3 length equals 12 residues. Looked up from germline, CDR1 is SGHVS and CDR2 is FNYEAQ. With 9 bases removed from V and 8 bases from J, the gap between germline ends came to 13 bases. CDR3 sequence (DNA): TGTGCCAGTAAACGGGATTCTGGGGAGCTGTTTTTT. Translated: CASKRDSGELFF. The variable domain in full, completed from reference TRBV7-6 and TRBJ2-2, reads GAGVSQSPRYKVTKRGQDVALRCDPISGHVSLYWYRQALGQGPEFLTYFNYEAQQDKSGLPNDRFSAERPEGSISTLTIQRTEQRDSAMYRCASKRDSGELFFGEGSRLTVL.

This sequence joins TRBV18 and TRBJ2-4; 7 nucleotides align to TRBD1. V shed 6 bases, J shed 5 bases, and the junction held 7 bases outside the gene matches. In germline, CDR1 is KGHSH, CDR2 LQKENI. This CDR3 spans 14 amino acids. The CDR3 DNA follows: TGTGCCAGCTCCTTGCAGGGGGTTGAAAACATTCAGTACTTC. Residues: CASSLQGVENIQYF. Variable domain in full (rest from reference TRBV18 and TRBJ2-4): NAGVMQNPRHLVRRRGQEARLRCSPMKGHSHVYWYRQLPEEGLKFMVYLQKENIIDESGMPKERFSAEFPKEGPSILRIQQVVRGDSAAYFCASSLQGVENIQYFGAGTRLSVL.

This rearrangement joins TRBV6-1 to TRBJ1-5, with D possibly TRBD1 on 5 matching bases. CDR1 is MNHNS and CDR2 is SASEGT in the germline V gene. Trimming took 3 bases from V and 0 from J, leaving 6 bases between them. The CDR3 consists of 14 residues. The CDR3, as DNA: TGTGCCAGCAGTGATGGGGCTAGCAATCAGCCCCAGCATTTT. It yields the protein CASSDGASNQPQHF.

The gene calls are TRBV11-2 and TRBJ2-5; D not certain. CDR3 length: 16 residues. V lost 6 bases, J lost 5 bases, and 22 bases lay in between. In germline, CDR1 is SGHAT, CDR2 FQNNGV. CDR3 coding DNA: TGTGCCAGCAGAAAGGCACTCGTGGGCTTGGTCGAGACCCAGTACTTC. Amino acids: CASRKALVGLVETQYF.

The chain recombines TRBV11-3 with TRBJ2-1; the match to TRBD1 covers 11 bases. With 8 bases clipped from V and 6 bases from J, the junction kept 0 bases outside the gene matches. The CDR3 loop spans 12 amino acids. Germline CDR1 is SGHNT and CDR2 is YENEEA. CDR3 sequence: CASGTGGNEQFF. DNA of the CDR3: TGTGCCAGCGGGACAGGGGGCAATGAGCAGTTCTTC.

The CDR3 loop is CASSLVASGRPNEQFF. The CDR3 DNA follows: TGTGCCAGCAGCTTAGTCGCTAGCGGGAGGCCCAATGAGCAGTTCTTC. The chain combines TRBV7-2 with TRBJ2-1, with 11 bases lining up with TRBD2. Germline lookup yields CDR1 SGHTA and CDR2 FQGNSA. Trimming cost V 1 base and J 6 bases; bases outside gene matches: 5. This CDR3 region has 16 residues. Filled out from reference TRBV7-2 and TRBJ2-1, the complete variable domain reads GAGVSQSPSNKVTEKGKDVELRCDPISGHTALYWYRQSLGQGLEFLIYFQGNSAPDKSGLPSDRFSAERTGGSVSTLTIQRTQQEDSAVYLCASSLVASGRPNEQFFGPGTRLTVL.

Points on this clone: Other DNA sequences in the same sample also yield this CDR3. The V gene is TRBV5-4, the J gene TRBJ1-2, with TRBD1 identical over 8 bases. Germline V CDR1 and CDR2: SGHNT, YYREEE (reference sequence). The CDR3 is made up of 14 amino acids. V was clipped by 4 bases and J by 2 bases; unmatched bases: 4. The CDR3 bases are TGTGCCAGCAGCACAGGACAGGGCAACTATGGCTACACCTTC. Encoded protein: CASSTGQGNYGYTF.

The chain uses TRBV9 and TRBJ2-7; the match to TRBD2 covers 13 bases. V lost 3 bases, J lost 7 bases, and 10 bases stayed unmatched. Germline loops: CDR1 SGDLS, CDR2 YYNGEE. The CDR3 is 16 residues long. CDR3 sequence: CASSDGTSGAPWEQYF. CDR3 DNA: TGTGCCAGCAGCGATGGGACTAGCGGGGCCCCCTGGGAGCAGTACTTC.

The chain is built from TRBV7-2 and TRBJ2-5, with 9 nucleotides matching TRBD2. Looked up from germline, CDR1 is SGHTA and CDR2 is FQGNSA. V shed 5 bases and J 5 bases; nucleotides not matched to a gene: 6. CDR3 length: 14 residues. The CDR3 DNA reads TGTGCCAGCAGCCCAGGACTAGCGATCGAGACCCAGTACTTC. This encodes CASSPGLAIETQYF.

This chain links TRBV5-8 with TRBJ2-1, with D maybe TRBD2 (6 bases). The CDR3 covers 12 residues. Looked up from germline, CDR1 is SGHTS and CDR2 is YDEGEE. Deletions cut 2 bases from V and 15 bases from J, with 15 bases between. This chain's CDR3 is CASSFAGSAPFF. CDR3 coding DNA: TGTGCCAGCAGCTTTGCCGGGAGTGCCCCGTTCTTC.

The CDR3, as DNA: TGTGCCAGCTCACCGGGACTAGCGACCGGTGAGCAGTTCTTC. It is translated as CASSPGLATGEQFF. The V and J genes are TRBV18 and TRBJ2-1; 10 bases are shared with TRBD2. Germline V gene data show CDR1 as KGHSH and CDR2 as LQKENI. Unmatched junction bases numbered 5, after V lost 3 bases and J lost 9 bases. The CDR3 spans 14 residues.

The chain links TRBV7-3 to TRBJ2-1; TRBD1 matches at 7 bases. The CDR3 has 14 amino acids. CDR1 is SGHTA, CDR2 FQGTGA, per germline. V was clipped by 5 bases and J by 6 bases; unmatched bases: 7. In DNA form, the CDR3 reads TGTGCCAGCAGCGACAAACAGGGGTTCAATGAGCAGTTCTTC. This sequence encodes CASSDKQGFNEQFF.

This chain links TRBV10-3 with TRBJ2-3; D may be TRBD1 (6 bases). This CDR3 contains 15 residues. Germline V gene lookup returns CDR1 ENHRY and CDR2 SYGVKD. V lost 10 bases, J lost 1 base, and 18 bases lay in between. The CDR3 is CASDLQGLGTDTQYF. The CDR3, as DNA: TGTGCCAGCGACCTACAGGGTTTGGGCACAGATACGCAGTATTTT.

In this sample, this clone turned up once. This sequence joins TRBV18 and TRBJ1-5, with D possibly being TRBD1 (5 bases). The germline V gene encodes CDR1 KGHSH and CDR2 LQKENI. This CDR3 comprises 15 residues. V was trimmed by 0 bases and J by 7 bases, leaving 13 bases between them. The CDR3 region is CASSPPDNREQPQHF. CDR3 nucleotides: TGTGCCAGCTCACCACCGGACAATCGGGAACAGCCCCAGCATTTT. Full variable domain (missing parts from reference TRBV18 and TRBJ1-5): NAGVMQNPRHLVRRRGQEARLRCSPMKGHSHVYWYRQLPEEGLKFMVYLQKENIIDESGMPKERFSAEFPKEGPSILRIQQVVRGDSAAYFCASSPPDNREQPQHFGDGTRLSIL.